The 27 T cell receptor beta chains in this list originate from one sample, sequenced in a study of cytomegalovirus exposure and HLA in healthy donors. The PCR had 60 Vbeta and 13 Jbeta primers. Using immunoSEQ multiplex PCR, the repertoire was profiled, and TCRdb retains in-frame clones only, with some absent. The sample lists approximately 160,000 clones; approximately 80% were seen once. Specimen: PBMCs. These TCRs come from a woman in her thirties or forties in good health and CMV-seropositive.

The chain employs TRBV19 and TRBJ1-4, with D perhaps TRBD1 (6 bases). In germline, CDR1 is LNHDA, CDR2 SQIVND (reference sequence). The CDR3 contains 15 residues. V lost 4 bases, J lost 5 bases, and 14 bases lay in between. The DNA for the CDR3 is TGTGCCAGTAGTACCTGGGACAACGTGAATGAAAAACTGTTTTTT. Translating it yields CASSTWDNVNEKLFF.

The chain recombines TRBV6-5 with TRBJ2-7; D gene unclear. The V end lost 0 bases, the J end lost 4 bases, and 7 bases lay between the germline ends. CDR3 length: 13 residues. Looked up from germline, CDR1 is MNHEY and CDR2 is SVGAGI. The CDR3 DNA sequence: TGTGCCAGCAGTTACTCTAGTGTATACGAGCAGTACTTC. Translated: CASSYSSVYEQYF.

In the case of this clone: This may be a read error: a much more frequent sequence differs by one nucleotide. The gene calls are TRBV5-6 and TRBJ1-2; no clear D gene. V gave up 3 bases and J gave up 8 bases, with 11 bases separating them. The germline gives CDR1 SGHDT, CDR2 YYEEEE. There are 12 residues in the CDR3. CDR3 residues: CASSSDISGYTF. The CDR3 DNA sequence: TGTGCCAGCAGCTCCGACATATCCGGCTACACCTTC.

The chain couples TRBV4-3 to TRBJ2-3, with TRBD2 identical over 8 bases. The length of the CDR3 is 17 residues. Germline V CDR1 and CDR2: LGHNA, YSLEER. Trimming at V came to 0 bases and at J to 4 bases, leaving 9 bases not matched to a gene. The CDR3 loop reads CASSQDMPGGQSDTQYF. The DNA for the CDR3 is TGCGCCAGCAGCCAAGATATGCCGGGGGGGCAGTCAGATACGCAGTATTTT.

The V and J genes are TRBV7-2 and TRBJ1-2; 10 nucleotides agree with TRBD1. This CDR3 comprises 14 residues. Per germline, CDR1 SGHTA and CDR2 FQGNSA. With 1 base clipped from V and 8 bases from J, the junction kept 4 bases outside the gene matches. DNA for the CDR3: TGTGCCAGCAGCTTAGGGACAGGGGGTCGCGGCTACACCTTC. Encoded protein: CASSLGTGGRGYTF.

This clone was counted a single time. The DNA for the CDR3 is TGTGCCAGCAGCCCTGGGGGCTTCGATACGCAGTATTTT. This gives the protein CASSPGGFDTQYF. The J gene is TRBJ2-3, the V gene TRBV9, with a possible D match to TRBD1 (6 bases). The CDR3 contains 13 residues. Germline CDR1 SGDLS, CDR2 YYNGEE. Trimming removed 4 bases from V and 6 bases from J, with 12 bases in between.

The chain uses TRBV10-3 and TRBJ1-2; 9 bases map to TRBD1. The germline V gene has CDR1 ENHRY and CDR2 SYGVKD. There are 15 residues in the CDR3. The trim removed 4 bases at V and 2 bases at J, leaving 5 bases unmatched. CDR3 DNA: TGTGCCATCAGTGGAACAGGGGGCCCGAACTATGGCTACACCTTC. Amino acids: CAISGTGGPNYGYTF.

V gene TRBV5-4 combines with J gene TRBJ2-3; D is perhaps TRBD1 (5 bases). The V end lost 4 bases, the J end lost 2 bases, and 14 bases lay between the germline ends. The CDR3 is 15 amino acids. The germline V gene encodes CDR1 SGHNT and CDR2 YYREEE (reference sequence). The CDR3 protein is CASSLVTGNTDTQYF. The CDR3 nucleotides are TGTGCCAGCAGCCTGGTAACAGGTAACACAGATACGCAGTATTTT. Full variable domain (rest looked up from reference TRBV5-4 and TRBJ2-3): ETGVTQSPTHLIKTRGQQVTLRCSSQSGHNTVSWYQQALGQGPQFIFQYYREEENGRGNFPPRFSGLQFPNYSSELNVNALELDDSALYLCASSLVTGNTDTQYFGPGTRLTVL.

The genes are TRBV28 and TRBJ2-1, with TRBD2 as a possible D gene (6 bases). Trimming cost V 4 bases and J 1 base, with 11 bases left between them. The CDR3 has 15 amino acids. Germline V gene data show CDR1 as MDHEN and CDR2 as SYDVKM. CDR3 sequence reads: CASSSRGLSYNEQFF. The CDR3 bases are TGTGCCAGCAGTTCCCGGGGGTTATCCTACAATGAGCAGTTCTTC.

The chain employs TRBV30 and TRBJ1-6; D is ambiguous. This CDR3 region has 13 residues. V dropped 1 base and J dropped 10 bases, with 11 bases sitting between them. Germline CDR1 is GTSNPN and CDR2 is SVGIG (reference sequence). CDR3 in amino acids: CAWSAGSGSPLHF. DNA of the CDR3: TGTGCCTGGAGTGCTGGGAGTGGCTCACCCCTCCACTTT.

The chain uses TRBV7-6 and TRBJ2-5; unclear D gene. The V and J ends lost 2 bases and 4 bases respectively, with 11 bases between them. Germline V lookup: CDR1 SGHVS, CDR2 FNYEAQ. This CDR3 region has 14 residues. The CDR3 reads CASSLMGDGETQYF. The CDR3 DNA reads as TGTGCCAGCAGCTTAATGGGCGACGGAGAGACCCAGTACTTC.

This chain joins TRBV30 and TRBJ1-4; 8 bases align to TRBD1. The ends lost 2 bases at V and 7 bases at J; junction bases unmatched: 6. This CDR3 contains 14 residues. CDR1 GTSNPN and CDR2 SVGIG come from the germline V gene (reference sequence). The CDR3 coding sequence is TGTGCCTGGAGTTCGGGGACAGGAGCTGAAAAACTGTTTTTT. Translated, it gives CAWSSGTGAEKLFF.

Here the CDR3 reads CASSFGQISGNTIYF. The CDR3 DNA reads TGTGCCAGCAGCTTTGGACAGATCTCTGGAAACACCATATATTTT. V is TRBV5-6 and J is TRBJ1-3; a possible D gene is TRBD1 (6 bases). V lost 2 bases and J 0 bases, leaving 9 bases between the germline ends. Germline loops: CDR1 SGHDT, CDR2 YYEEEE. The CDR3 has 15 residues. Variable domain in full (rest from reference TRBV5-6 and TRBJ1-3): DAGVTQSPTHLIKTRGQQVTLRCSPKSGHDTVSWYQQALGQGPQFIFQYYEEEERQRGNFPDRFSGHQFPNYSSELNVNALLLGDSALYLCASSFGQISGNTIYFGEGSWLTVV.

The rearrangement links TRBV6-5 to TRBJ2-5, with 9 nucleotides matching TRBD1. Germline CDR1 MNHEY, CDR2 SVGAGI. This CDR3 has 14 amino acids. The junction had 6 bases not matched to a gene; V was cut back by 5 bases and J by 5 bases. CDR3 protein: CASSTGGWRETQYF. The CDR3 nucleotides are TGTGCCAGCAGTACAGGGGGCTGGCGGGAGACCCAGTACTTC.

The chain joins TRBV11-2 to TRBJ1-4, with a weak D call TRBD1 (5 bases). Deletions cut 2 bases from V and 8 bases from J, with 15 bases between. Germline loops: CDR1 SGHAT, CDR2 FQNNGV. CDR3 length equals 15 residues. The CDR3 DNA follows: TGTGCCAGCAGCTTATCGGCCGACAGTGGGGAAAAACTGTTTTTT. Protein product: CASSLSADSGEKLFF.

The chain links TRBV7-2 to TRBJ1-5, with D unclear. Germline V gives CDR1 SGHTA, CDR2 FQGNSA. Trimming removed 0 bases at V and 0 bases at J, with 9 bases between. This CDR3 contains 16 residues. CDR3: CASSLAGSYSNQPQHF. The CDR3 nucleotides are TGTGCCAGCAGCTTAGCGGGCAGTTATAGCAATCAGCCCCAGCATTTT.

This rearrangement joins TRBV5-5 to TRBJ1-2, with 10 positions matching TRBD1. This CDR3 is 17 amino acids long. In germline, CDR1 is SGHKS, CDR2 YYEKEE (reference sequence). Trimming took 4 bases from V and 0 from J; bases not matched to a gene: 9. CDR3 residues: CASSASGTGVSNYGYTF. The CDR3, as DNA: TGTGCCAGCAGCGCCTCCGGGACAGGGGTTTCTAACTATGGCTACACCTTC.

This sequence joins TRBV19 and TRBJ2-2, with D perhaps TRBD2 (5 bases). This CDR3 comprises 15 residues. Germline CDR1 and CDR2: LNHDA and SQIVND (reference sequence). V was shortened by 2 bases and J by 7 bases, with 14 bases between the two germline ends. CDR3 sequence: CASSIRAEEGGELFF. As DNA, the CDR3 is TGTGCCAGTAGTATACGAGCGGAAGAAGGCGGGGAGCTGTTTTTT.

V gene TRBV7-8 combines with J gene TRBJ2-5; 8 nucleotides align to TRBD1. The CDR3 sequence is 13 residues long. V was clipped by 5 bases and J by 4 bases; unmatched bases: 3. Germline V gives CDR1 SGHVS, CDR2 FQNEAQ. CDR3 sequence (DNA): TGTGCCAGCAGCGGACAGGGCCGAGAGACCCAGTACTTC. Its protein product is CASSGQGRETQYF.

The chain joins TRBV7-2 to TRBJ1-5; 10 bases map to TRBD1. The junction had 5 bases not matched to a gene; V was cut back by 5 bases and J by 10 bases. CDR3 length equals 13 residues. Per the germline V gene, CDR1 is SGHTA and CDR2 is FQGNSA. The CDR3 coding sequence is TGTGCCAGCAGCCCGGGGACAGGGGTCCCCCAGCATTTT. It translates to CASSPGTGVPQHF.

The rearrangement links TRBV21-1 to TRBJ2-2; the table calls TRBD2, which could not be checked here. TRBV21-1 is a pseudogene. The CDR3 spans 14 residues. CDR3: CASSKGLNTGELFF. As DNA, the CDR3 is TGTGCCAGCAGCAAAGGACTTAACACCGGGGAGCTGTTTTTT.

This clone was seen just once. The rearrangement uses TRBV19 and TRBJ2-1, with 7 bases that match TRBD2. The germline V gene encodes CDR1 LNHDA and CDR2 SQIVND (reference sequence). The CDR3 runs to 14 residues. With V trimmed by 10 bases and J by 6 bases, 12 bases remained unmatched. CDR3 in DNA: TGTGCCACCGCACGGGGCGGGAGTAGCAATGAGCAGTTCTTC. As protein: CATARGGSSNEQFF.

This clone has a single count. The chain links TRBV30 to TRBJ1-5; D possibly corresponds to TRBD1 (5 bases). Trimming left V 4 bases short and J 4 bases short, with 14 bases between. The CDR3 runs 14 residues. Per the germline V gene, CDR1 is GTSNPN and CDR2 is SVGIG (reference sequence). CDR3 loop: CAWTQSSGNQPQHF. As DNA, the CDR3 is TGTGCCTGGACACAATCCTCAGGGAATCAGCCCCAGCATTTT.

The chain combines TRBV15 with TRBJ2-1; 14 nucleotides align to TRBD2. Germline lookup yields CDR1 LNHNV and CDR2 YYDKDF (reference sequence). The CDR3 spans 16 residues. J was trimmed by 7 bases and V by 3 bases; bases with no gene match: 5. CDR3 loop: CATSSGLAGGFNEQFF. CDR3 bases: TGTGCCACCAGCAGCGGACTAGCGGGGGGATTTAATGAGCAGTTCTTC. Full variable domain (outside the CDR3, taken from reference TRBV15 and TRBJ2-1): DAMVIQNPRYQVTQFGKPVTLSCSQTLNHNVMYWYQQKSSQAPKLLFHYYDKDFNNEADTPDNFQSRRPNTSFCFLDIRSPGLGDTAMYLCATSSGLAGGFNEQFFGPGTRLTVL.

The gene calls are TRBV19 and TRBJ2-1, with 7 bases fitting TRBD1. The CDR3 spans 14 residues. Germline CDR1 LNHDA, CDR2 SQIVND (reference sequence). Trimming at V came to 4 bases and at J to 8 bases, leaving 8 bases not matched to a gene. CDR3 sequence (DNA): TGTGCCAGTAGTAGAGAGACAGGGTTGTATGAGCAGTTCTTC. This sequence encodes CASSRETGLYEQFF.

The rearrangement joins TRBV28 to TRBJ2-7; 13 positions agree with TRBD2. Germline V gives CDR1 MDHEN, CDR2 SYDVKM. The CDR3 has 14 residues. The ends lost 7 bases at V and 2 bases at J; junction bases unmatched: 2. CDR3 sequence: CASTGLAGAYEQYF. CDR3 nucleotide sequence: TGTGCCAGCACCGGACTAGCGGGAGCCTACGAGCAGTACTTC.

This chain uses TRBV19 with TRBJ1-5; a weak D match, TRBD1 (6 bases). The CDR3 spans 13 residues. The V end lost 4 bases, the J end lost 7 bases, and 11 bases lay between the germline ends. From germline, CDR1 is LNHDA and CDR2 SQIVND (reference sequence). CDR3 in amino acids: CASSSRTDQPQHF. In DNA, the CDR3 is TGTGCCAGTAGTAGTCGGACAGACCAGCCCCAGCATTTT.